The sample holds many counts of the clone carrying this T cell receptor beta chain. The source of the sample is a study of human T cells and chemical hapten exposure. Study overall: Diphenylcyclopropenone was applied weekly to patients' scalps across the roughly 24-week study.

Time point denoted: patch test 2, 6 weeks after DPC sensitization. Regarding treatment: therapeutic diphenylcyclopropenone sensitization with weekly scalp DPC. TCRdb analysed the RACE reads with MiXCR anew, one entry per CDR3 protein. The top ten hold approximately 3.4% of the sample, which has approximately 87,000 distinct CDR3 sequences, more than 9.5% seen once. The germline V and J ends were trimmed by 3 bases and 0 bases, with 10 bases remaining between them. This CDR3 has 14 amino acids. Germline assignment: CDR1 SGDLS and CDR2 YYNGEE. This rearrangement joins TRBV9 to TRBJ2-7; D not resolved. The TCR was taken from a woman in her 40s with alopecia areata. Some clones in this sample may be carry-over from other donors' samples. This specimen was whole blood, taken in connection with sensitization to the hapten diphenylcyclopropenone (DPC). Here the CDR3 DNA reads TGTGCCAGCAGCGCCGAGGCCCGCTCCTACGAGCAGTACTTC. Protein sequence: CASSAEARSYEQYF.